This T cell receptor (beta chain) was identified during a study of cytotoxic CD8 clonotypes in ibrutinib-treated CLL. About this clone itself: Its antigen is currently unknown.

This table comes from immunoSEQ multiplex PCR, and its TCRdb copy is limited to in-frame clones, with some not included. The table records 49,000 or so clones, 45% to 55% of them present only once. Notes on the study in general: Under treatment, the uncommon public clonotypes either contracted or remained stable. Patients showed higher baseline clonality than age-matched healthy donors, and it tracked circulating CD8+ T-cell counts. Sustained-remission and progressing patients' sampling times differed.

Sequenced material: PBMCs, taken after 12 months of ibrutinib treatment. This clonotype was sampled from a human donor with chronic lymphocytic leukemia.

CDR3 in amino acids: CASREETYHEQYF. The CDR3 region has the DNA TGTGCCAGCAGGGAAGAGACGTACCACGAGCAGTACTTC. V is TRBV5-4 and J is TRBJ2-7; D not resolved. Trimming removed 5 bases at V and 5 bases at J, with 14 bases between. Germline V lookup: CDR1 SGHNT, CDR2 YYREEE (reference sequence). This CDR3 contains 13 residues.